The 19 T cell receptor beta chains below come from one sample, sequenced in a study of T cells in Graves' hyperthyroidism and ophthalmopathy. RNA transcripts gave rise to amplified TCR beta CDR3 regions. Carried out on the TCR CDR3, a first-round RT-PCR used the HTBI primer set. Using its own MiXCR run on the multiplex PCR reads, TCRdb lists one record per CDR3 protein. The table has roughly 420,000 distinct CDR3 sequences, roughly 13% seen once. The specimen sequenced was blood. The source of these receptors is a woman younger than 35 with Graves' hyperthyroidism.

This clonotype was recorded many times. The chain employs TRBV7-9 and TRBJ2-1; 7 bases map to TRBD2. The CDR3 consists of 16 residues. V lost 10 bases, J lost 6 bases, and 18 bases stayed unmatched. CDR1 and CDR2 from the germline V gene are SEHNR and FQNEAQ (reference sequence). CDR3 region: CATQGSDGREFNEQFF. CDR3 nucleotides: TGTGCCACCCAGGGCTCGGATGGGAGGGAGTTCAATGAGCAGTTCTTC. Drawing the rest from reference TRBV7-9 and TRBJ2-1, the complete variable domain is DTGVSQNPRHKITKRGQNVTFRCDPISEHNRLYWYRQTLGQGPEFLTYFQNEAQLEKSRLLSDRFSAERPKGSFSTLEIQRTEQGDSAMYLCATQGSDGREFNEQFFGPGTRLTVL.

This chain links TRBV27 with TRBJ1-1; D unresolved. V lost 5 bases to trimming and J lost 4 bases, with 17 bases between them. CDR1 and CDR2 from the germline V gene are MNHEY and SMNVEV (reference sequence). CDR3 length: 15 amino acids. The CDR3 bases are TGTGCCAGCAGTACTACCGGACCTGAACGCACTGAAGCTTTCTTT. Amino acids: CASSTTGPERTEAFF.

The rearrangement joins TRBV20-1 to TRBJ2-7, with 10 bases that match TRBD2. CDR3 length equals 16 residues. Looked up from germline, CDR1 is DFQATT and CDR2 is SNEGSKA (reference sequence). The V and J ends lost 5 bases and 4 bases, in that order; junction bases with no gene match: 14. As DNA, the CDR3 is TGCAGTGCTGTACCGCTAGCGGGAGCTACCCCATACGAGCAGTACTTC. Translation gives CSAVPLAGATPYEQYF.

There are many counts of this clonotype. The chain joins TRBV3-1 to TRBJ1-1; D perhaps matches TRBD1 (5 bases). Looked up from germline, CDR1 is LGHDT and CDR2 is YNNKEL (reference sequence). The CDR3 spans 14 residues. Deletions cut 3 bases from V and 4 bases from J, with 12 bases between. The CDR3: CASSHRRGLTEAFF. The CDR3 nucleotides read TGTGCCAGCAGCCATCGGAGGGGTCTCACTGAAGCTTTCTTT.

This clonotype came up a few times. This rearrangement joins TRBV19 to TRBJ2-1; 7 bases align to TRBD1. V shed 6 bases, J shed 10 bases, and the junction held 6 bases outside the gene matches. This CDR3 spans 12 amino acids. Per germline, CDR1 LNHDA and CDR2 SQIVND (reference sequence). The CDR3 sequence: CASSDREYEQFF. CDR3 nucleotide sequence: TGTGCCAGTAGCGACAGGGAGTACGAGCAGTTCTTC.

This chain joins TRBV5-8 and TRBJ2-3; TRBD1 matches at 8 bases. Trimming removed 2 bases from V and 4 bases from J; junction bases left unmatched: 9. CDR1 and CDR2 (germline): SGHTS, YDEGEE. The CDR3 is made up of 16 amino acids. The CDR3 is CASSFRGRFGSDTQYF. Here the CDR3 DNA reads TGTGCCAGCAGCTTCAGGGGGCGTTTCGGGTCAGATACGCAGTATTTT.

At least ten counts were recorded for this clonotype. The J gene is TRBJ1-1, the V gene TRBV20-1; 7 bases are a match to TRBD1. Germline V gene lookup returns CDR1 DFQATT and CDR2 SNEGSKA (reference sequence). CDR3 length: 13 residues. Trimming removed 5 bases from V and 5 bases from J; junction bases left unmatched: 8. CDR3: CSADRQGGTEAFF. The CDR3 DNA reads TGCAGTGCTGACCGACAGGGTGGTACTGAAGCTTTCTTT.

The chain carries TRBV9 and TRBJ1-4; D might be TRBD1 (5 bases). CDR1 and CDR2 (germline): SGDLS, YYNGEE. The V end was cut by 2 bases, the J end by 6 bases, with 11 bases between. The CDR3 totals 14 residues. The CDR3 coding sequence is TGTGCCAGCAGCGTCGGGACGGCCGATGAAAAACTGTTTTTT. Translated: CASSVGTADEKLFF.

The rearrangement uses TRBV20-1 and TRBJ2-1; 9 positions match TRBD1. CDR3 size: 13 residues. The J segment lost 4 bases and the V segment lost 6 bases, leaving 4 bases of the junction unmatched. Germline CDR1 reads DFQATT; CDR2 reads SNEGSKA (reference sequence). CDR3 sequence: CSAPGQGYNEQFF. DNA for the CDR3: TGCAGTGCCCCGGGACAGGGTTACAATGAGCAGTTCTTC.

As regards this clonotype: One end of the junction does not line up with germline, which may come from a read error. The chain combines TRBV7-7 with TRBJ2-6; a possible D gene is TRBD1 (5 bases). CDR1 is SSHAT and CDR2 is FNYEAQ in the germline V gene (reference sequence). This CDR3 has 16 residues. This CDR3 reads CASSLTDSSGANVLTF. Here the CDR3 DNA reads TGTGCTAGCAGCTTAACCGACAGCTCTGGGGCCAACGTCCTGACTTTC.

A note on this clonotype: Sequence at one end of the junction differs from germline and may be a read error. J is TRBJ2-1 and V is TRBV5-1; TRBD2 agrees at 12 bases. This CDR3 region has 17 residues. Germline lookup yields CDR1 SGHRS and CDR2 YFSETQ. The CDR3: CTSSLGVLAGGNNEQFF. The CDR3 DNA reads as TGCACCAGCAGCTTGGGGGTGCTAGCGGGAGGGAACAATGAGCAGTTCTTC.

This clonotype was detected ten times or more. J is TRBJ2-7 and V is TRBV28, with 9 bases aligning to TRBD1. The V gene's germline CDR1 is MDHEN and CDR2 SYDVKM. J was trimmed by 3 bases and V by 10 bases; bases with no gene match: 4. The CDR3 length is 12 residues. The CDR3 region has the DNA TGTGCCATCCGACAGGGGGTCTACGAGCAGTACTTC. Translated, it gives CAIRQGVYEQYF.

This clonotype has a handful of counts. CDR3 loop: CASSIQREYTGELFF. The CDR3 coding sequence is TGCGCCAGCAGTATCCAGCGGGAGTACACCGGGGAGCTGTTTTTT. V usage is TRBV10-1 and J usage is TRBJ2-2; the match to TRBD2 covers 8 bases. The CDR3 has 15 amino acids. Germline V gives CDR1 WNHNN, CDR2 SYGVQD (reference sequence). V shed 5 bases, J shed 3 bases, and the junction held 5 bases outside the gene matches.

Many counts were recorded for this clonotype. The V call is TRBV11-2, the J call TRBJ2-2; a weak D match, TRBD2 (5 bases). V lost 2 bases, J lost 7 bases, and 23 bases lay in between. CDR3 length: 18 amino acids. Germline V lookup: CDR1 SGHAT, CDR2 FQNNGV. CDR3 nucleotides: TGTGCCAGCAGCTTACGGCAAGCATTTGGCGGGTTAGGCGGGGAGCTGTTTTTT. Its protein is CASSLRQAFGGLGGELFF.

This clonotype was seen only a few times. The V gene is TRBV28, the J gene TRBJ2-4, with D perhaps TRBD1 (5 bases). CDR3 size: 14 residues. The V gene's germline CDR1 is MDHEN and CDR2 SYDVKM. Trimming cost V 6 bases and J 2 bases, with 11 bases left between them. The CDR3 coding sequence is TGTGCCAGCAGCGAACAGGATCCCAAAAACATTCAGTACTTC. This sequence encodes CASSEQDPKNIQYF.

This clonotype was seen only a few times. The CDR3 region has the DNA TGTGCCAGCAGTTACTCAGGGGGGGTGAGGTATTTT. Translating it yields CASSYSGGVRYF. The J gene is TRBJ2-3, the V gene TRBV6-6; a possible D gene is TRBD2 (7 bases). This CDR3 has 12 residues. CDR1 MNHNY and CDR2 SVGAGI come from the germline V gene (reference sequence). Trimming stripped 0 bases from V and 14 bases from J, with 12 bases between.

To note about this clonotype: A much bigger clone sits one base away, suggesting this may be a read error. The rearrangement joins TRBV12-3 or TRBV12-4 to TRBJ1-5; D is unclear. The CDR3 has 15 residues. The CDR3 DNA is TGTGCCGGCAGTTTAGGCTCCTCAGACAATCAGCCCCAGCATTTT. It specifies CAGSLGSSDNQPQHF.

This clonotype showed up many times. The chain is built from TRBV2 and TRBJ1-1; maybe TRBD1 (5 bases). Trimming stripped 9 bases from V and 2 bases from J, with 19 bases between. Germline lookup yields CDR1 SNHLY and CDR2 FYNNEI. The CDR3 has 15 amino acids. The CDR3, as DNA: TGTGCCAGTTCTGGGGCGGGGAGACTAAACACTGAAGCTTTCTTT. Amino acids: CASSGAGRLNTEAFF. The full variable domain, its missing parts supplied by reference TRBV2 and TRBJ1-1, is EPEVTQTPSHQVTQMGQEVILRCVPISNHLYFYWYRQILGQKVEFLVSFYNNEISEKSEIFDDQFSVERPDGSNFTLKIRSTKLEDSAMYFCASSGAGRLNTEAFFGQGTRLTVV.

This clonotype was seen ten or more times. The chain carries TRBV29-1 and TRBJ1-2, with 11 bases lining up with TRBD1. Germline V lookup: CDR1 SQVTM, CDR2 ANQGSEA. The CDR3 runs 14 residues. After removal of 5 bases from V and 8 bases from J, the junction contained 10 bases not matched to a gene. As DNA, the CDR3 is TGCAGCGTTACTAGCGGGACAGGGGGTTTGGGCTACACCTTC. Translating gives CSVTSGTGGLGYTF.